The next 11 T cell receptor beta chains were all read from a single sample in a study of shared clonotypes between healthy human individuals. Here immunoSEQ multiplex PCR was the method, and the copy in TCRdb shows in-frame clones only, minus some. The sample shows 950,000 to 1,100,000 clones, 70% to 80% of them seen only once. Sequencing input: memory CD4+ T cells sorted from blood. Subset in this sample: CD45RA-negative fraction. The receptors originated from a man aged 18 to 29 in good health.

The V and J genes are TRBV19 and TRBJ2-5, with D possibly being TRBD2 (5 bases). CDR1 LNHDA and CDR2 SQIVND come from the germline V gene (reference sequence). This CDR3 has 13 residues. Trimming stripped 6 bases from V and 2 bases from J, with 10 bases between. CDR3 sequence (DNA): TGTGCCAGTAGATTACCGGGGCAAGAGACCCAGTACTTC. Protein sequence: CASRLPGQETQYF.

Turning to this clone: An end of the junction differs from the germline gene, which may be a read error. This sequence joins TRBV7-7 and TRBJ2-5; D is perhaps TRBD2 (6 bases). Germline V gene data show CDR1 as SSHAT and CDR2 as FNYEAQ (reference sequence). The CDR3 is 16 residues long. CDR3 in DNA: TGTGCTAGCAGCTTAGTTCAAAGCCTAGCGCAAGAGACCCAGTACTTC. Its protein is CASSLVQSLAQETQYF.

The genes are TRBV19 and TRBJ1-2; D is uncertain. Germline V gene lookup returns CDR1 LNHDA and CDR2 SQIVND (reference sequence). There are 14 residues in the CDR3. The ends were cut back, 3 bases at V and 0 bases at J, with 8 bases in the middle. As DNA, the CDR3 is TGTGCCAGTAGTATTGGAGGTTCTAACTATGGCTACACCTTC. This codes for CASSIGGSNYGYTF.

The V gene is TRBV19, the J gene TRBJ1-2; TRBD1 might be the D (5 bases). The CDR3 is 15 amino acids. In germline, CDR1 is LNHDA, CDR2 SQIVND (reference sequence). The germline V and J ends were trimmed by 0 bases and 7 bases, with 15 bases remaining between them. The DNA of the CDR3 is TGTGCCAGTAGTATAGATCCAACGGACACCGGTGGCTACACCTTC. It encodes CASSIDPTDTGGYTF.

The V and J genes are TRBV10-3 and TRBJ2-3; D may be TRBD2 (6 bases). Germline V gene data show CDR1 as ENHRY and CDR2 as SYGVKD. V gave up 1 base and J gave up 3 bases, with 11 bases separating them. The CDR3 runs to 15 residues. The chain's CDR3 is CAISEWGVGTDTQYF. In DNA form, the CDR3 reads TGTGCCATCAGTGAGTGGGGGGTCGGAACAGATACGCAGTATTTT.

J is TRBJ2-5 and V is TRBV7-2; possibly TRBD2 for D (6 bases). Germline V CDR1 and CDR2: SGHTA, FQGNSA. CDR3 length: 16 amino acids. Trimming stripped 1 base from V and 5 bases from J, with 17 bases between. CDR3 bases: TGTGCCAGCAGCTTAGGTGCTGGGGCTAGCGCGGAGACCCAGTACTTC. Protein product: CASSLGAGASAETQYF.

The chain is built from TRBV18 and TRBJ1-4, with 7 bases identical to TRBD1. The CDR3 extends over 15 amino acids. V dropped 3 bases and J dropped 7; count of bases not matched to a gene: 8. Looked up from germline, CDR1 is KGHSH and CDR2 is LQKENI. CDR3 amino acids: CASSPQQGLSEKLFF. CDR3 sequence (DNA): TGTGCCAGCTCACCCCAACAGGGGCTGAGTGAAAAACTGTTTTTT.

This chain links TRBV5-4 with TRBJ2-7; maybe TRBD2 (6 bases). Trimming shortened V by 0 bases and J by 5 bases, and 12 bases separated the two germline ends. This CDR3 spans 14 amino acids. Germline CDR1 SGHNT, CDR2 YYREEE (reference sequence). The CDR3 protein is CASSLGTIGDEQYF. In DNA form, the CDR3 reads TGTGCCAGCAGCTTGGGGACTATCGGGGACGAGCAGTACTTC.

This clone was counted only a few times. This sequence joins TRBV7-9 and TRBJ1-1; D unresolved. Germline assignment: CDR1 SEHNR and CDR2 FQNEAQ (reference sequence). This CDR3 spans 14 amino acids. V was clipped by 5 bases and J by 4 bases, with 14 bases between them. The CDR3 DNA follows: TGTGCCAGCAGCCCCCAGCCGGGCGGCACTGAAGCTTTCTTT. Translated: CASSPQPGGTEAFF.

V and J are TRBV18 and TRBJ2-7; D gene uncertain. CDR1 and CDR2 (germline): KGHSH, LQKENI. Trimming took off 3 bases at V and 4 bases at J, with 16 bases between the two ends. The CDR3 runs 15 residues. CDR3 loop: CASSPRTSAEYEQYF. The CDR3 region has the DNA TGTGCCAGCTCACCGCGGACGTCTGCGGAGTACGAGCAGTACTTC. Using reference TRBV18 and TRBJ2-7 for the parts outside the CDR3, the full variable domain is NAGVMQNPRHLVRRRGQEARLRCSPMKGHSHVYWYRQLPEEGLKFMVYLQKENIIDESGMPKERFSAEFPKEGPSILRIQQVVRGDSAAYFCASSPRTSAEYEQYFGPGTRLTVT.

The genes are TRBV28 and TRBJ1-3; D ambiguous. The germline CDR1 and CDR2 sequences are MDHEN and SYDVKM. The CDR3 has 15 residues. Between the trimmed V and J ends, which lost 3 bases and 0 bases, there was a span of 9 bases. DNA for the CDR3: TGTGCCAGCAGTTTTGAGTCATACTCTGGAAACACCATATATTTT. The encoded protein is CASSFESYSGNTIYF. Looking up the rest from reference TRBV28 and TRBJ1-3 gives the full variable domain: DVKVTQSSRYLVKRTGEKVFLECVQDMDHENMFWYRQDPGLGLRLIYFSYDVKMKEKGDIPEGYSVSREKKERFSLILESASTNQTSMYLCASSFESYSGNTIYFGEGSWLTVV.